The entry below describes one TCR beta chain. Some clones are missing from TCRdb's copy, which holds only in-frame ones; the method was immunoSEQ multiplex PCR. The sample has about 69,000 clones; 70% to 85% are singletons. These data are taken from a study of blood T cell repertoires in COVID-19. Study as a whole: Acute and convalescent COVID-19 samples came from the United States, Italy and Spain. The cDNA or gDNA used as material had been derived from T cells, B-cell-depleted T cells, or PBMCs.

The CDR3 has 18 amino acids. With V trimmed by 3 bases and J by 4 bases, 13 bases remained unmatched. Per the germline V gene, CDR1 is SGHTA and CDR2 is FQGTGA. It was during active infection that Seattle patients were enrolled and then longitudinally followed. This sequence originates from a man aged 50 or older with COVID-19, enrolled during active disease. The sample taken for sequencing was peripheral blood. V is TRBV7-3 and J is TRBJ2-1; 9 nucleotides line up with TRBD2. The CDR3 protein is CASSFSRGGATAYNEQFF. The CDR3 bases are TGTGCCAGCAGCTTTTCCCGCGGGGGGGCCACGGCGTACAATGAGCAGTTCTTC.